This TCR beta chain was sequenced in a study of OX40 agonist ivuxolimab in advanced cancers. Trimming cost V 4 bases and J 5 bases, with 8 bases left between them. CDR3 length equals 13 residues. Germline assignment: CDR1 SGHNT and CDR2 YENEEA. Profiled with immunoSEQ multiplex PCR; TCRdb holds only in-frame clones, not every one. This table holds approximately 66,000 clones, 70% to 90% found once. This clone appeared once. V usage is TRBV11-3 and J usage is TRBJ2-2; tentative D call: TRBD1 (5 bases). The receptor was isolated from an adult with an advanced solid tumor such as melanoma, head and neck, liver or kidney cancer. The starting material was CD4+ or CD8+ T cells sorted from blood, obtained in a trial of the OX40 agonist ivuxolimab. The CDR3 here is CASSSRGTGELFF. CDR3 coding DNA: TGTGCCAGCAGCTCAAGGGGTACCGGGGAGCTGTTTTTT.